This T cell receptor beta chain originates from a study of T-cell reconstitution after alpha-beta-depleted transplantation in children. Note on this clonotype: Its antigen is unidentified.

Using unique molecular identifiers, the investigators prepared the TCRbeta library. MiXCR was run by TCRdb on the PCR reads, yielding one entry per CDR3 protein. The sample contains 550,000 to 600,000 distinct CDR3 sequences, more than 20% of which appear only once. From germline, CDR1 is WNHNN and CDR2 SYGVQD (reference sequence). CDR3 length: 16 amino acids. Trimming removed 0 bases from V and 5 bases from J, with 16 bases in between. Whole-study results and caveats: Reports say that about two months after transplant, the alpha-beta T cells came out of several hundred graft clones that had expanded.

The chain couples TRBV10-1 to TRBJ1-1; D may be TRBD1 (5 bases). The TCR originated in a boy under three years old who had a stem cell transplant for acute myeloid leukemia, so the T cells may come from the graft donor. This sample comprised PBMCs, mostly from graft donor cells, obtained 360 days after TCRalphabeta/CD19-depleted stem cell transplant. CDR3 amino acids: CASSESAAGSKTEAFF. The CDR3 DNA follows: TGCGCCAGCAGTGAGTCGGCGGCAGGGAGTAAGACTGAAGCTTTCTTT.